The 19 T cell receptor beta chains reported below all come from one sample, sequenced in a study of CD8 T cells in Susac syndrome. Reverse transcription of roughly 0.45 to 1 ug RNA used random hexamers. TCRdb re-called the immunoSEQ multiplex PCR reads through MiXCR, storing one row per CDR3 protein. The sample carries some 94,000 distinct CDR3 sequences, around 94% recorded once. The sequencing sample was made of CD4+ T cells from PBMCs. These receptors were taken from a human donor with Susac syndrome.

The V call is TRBV29-1, the J call TRBJ1-2; D remains ambiguous. CDR1 and CDR2 from the germline V gene are SQVTM and ANQGSEA. The germline V and J ends were trimmed by 4 bases and 7 bases, with 16 bases remaining between them. The CDR3 loop spans 13 amino acids. The CDR3 loop reads CSVGELTLGGYTF. The CDR3 coding sequence is TGCAGCGTTGGTGAACTGACCCTAGGTGGCTACACCTTC.

The chain recombines TRBV30 with TRBJ1-3; D gene uncertain. The germline gives CDR1 GTSNPN, CDR2 SVGIG (reference sequence). CDR3 length: 12 amino acids. For the CDR3, the DNA is TGTGCTTCATTAGACACGATAAACACCATATATTTT. It is translated as CASLDTINTIYF.

As DNA, the CDR3 is TGTGCCAGCAGAGGTGGATGGGCAGATACGCAGTATTTT. This encodes CASRGGWADTQYF. The chain joins TRBV6-6 to TRBJ2-3; D is unresolved. V was clipped by 6 bases and J by 4 bases, with 11 bases between them. Per the germline V gene, CDR1 is MNHNY and CDR2 is SVGAGI (reference sequence). The CDR3 is 13 amino acids.

The chain carries TRBV30 and TRBJ2-2, with 7 positions matching TRBD1. In germline, CDR1 is GTSNPN, CDR2 SVGIG (reference sequence). This CDR3 spans 14 amino acids. J was trimmed by 4 bases and V by 5 bases; bases with no gene match: 7. The CDR3 bases are TGTGCCTGGGTACAGGGGCCACCCACCGGGGAGCTGTTTTTT. Its translation: CAWVQGPPTGELFF.

V gene TRBV20-1 combines with J gene TRBJ2-7, with D tentatively TRBD1 (6 bases). CDR1 and CDR2 (germline): DFQATT, SNEGSKA (reference sequence). V was trimmed by 0 bases and J by 1 base, leaving 10 bases between them. This CDR3 has 14 amino acids. The CDR3 DNA is TGCAGTGCTAGAGATAATACAGGGTCCTACGAGCAGTACTTC. Its protein product is CSARDNTGSYEQYF.

The chain couples TRBV30 to TRBJ2-1; D could derive from TRBD1 or TRBD2 (5 bases each). The CDR3 has 12 amino acids. Germline assignment: CDR1 GTSNPN and CDR2 SVGIG (reference sequence). The V gene lost 1 base and the J gene lost 8 bases, with 9 bases spanning the gap. This chain's CDR3 is CAWSEQGDEQFF. The CDR3 region has the DNA TGTGCCTGGAGTGAGCAGGGAGATGAGCAGTTCTTC.

V usage is TRBV20-1 and J usage is TRBJ1-5; 8 bases are shared with TRBD1. The V gene's germline CDR1 is DFQATT and CDR2 SNEGSKA (reference sequence). Trimming at V came to 5 bases and at J to 4 bases, leaving 7 bases not matched to a gene. The CDR3 loop spans 14 amino acids. This chain's CDR3 is CSASPGTGNQPQHF. CDR3 in DNA: TGCAGTGCTTCTCCCGGGACAGGAAATCAGCCCCAGCATTTT.

This sequence joins TRBV19 and TRBJ1-3, with TRBD1 as a possible D gene (5 bases). This CDR3 contains 14 residues. Trimming shortened V by 9 bases and J by 3 bases, and 15 bases separated the two germline ends. Per the germline V gene, CDR1 is LNHDA and CDR2 is SQIVND (reference sequence). CDR3: CASPGPSGGNTIYF. Written as DNA, the CDR3 is TGTGCCAGCCCGGGGCCTTCGGGTGGAAACACCATATATTTT.

For the CDR3, the DNA is TGTGCCACCAGTGATCCGCGAGGGGGCAATGAGCAGTTCTTC. It is translated as CATSDPRGGNEQFF. The chain employs TRBV24-1 and TRBJ2-1; D is perhaps TRBD1 (6 bases). Deletions cut 3 bases from V and 6 bases from J, with 11 bases between. Germline V gene sequence: CDR1 KGHDR, CDR2 SFDVKD. The CDR3 is 14 amino acids.

V and J are TRBV11-2 and TRBJ2-5; D is ambiguous. CDR1 SGHAT and CDR2 FQNNGV come from the germline V gene. The CDR3 is 10 amino acids. With 8 bases removed from V and 1 base from J, the gap between germline ends came to 2 bases. CDR3 protein: CASFQETQYF. The CDR3 bases are TGTGCCAGCTTCCAAGAGACCCAGTACTTC.

V is TRBV5-6 and J is TRBJ1-2, with TRBD1 matching 12 bases. The CDR3 is made up of 15 amino acids. The V gene end was trimmed by 6 bases and the J gene end by 8 bases; junction bases not matched to a gene: 11. CDR1 and CDR2 (germline): SGHDT, YYEEEE. The CDR3 loop reads CASIPPGTGGFGYTF. CDR3 DNA sequence: TGTGCCAGCATCCCCCCCGGGACAGGGGGCTTCGGCTACACCTTC.

This clonotype was recorded once. The gene calls are TRBV14 and TRBJ2-1, with TRBD1 matching 10 bases. From germline, CDR1 is SGHDN and CDR2 FVKESK. The CDR3 is 15 residues long. V shed 6 bases and J 4 bases; nucleotides not matched to a gene: 6. CDR3 coding DNA: TGTGCCAGCAGGGGGACAGGGGAGGAATACAATGAGCAGTTCTTC. This sequence encodes CASRGTGEEYNEQFF.

The chain links TRBV7-3 to TRBJ2-1; 12 bases map to TRBD2. V shed 2 bases, J shed 5 bases, and the junction held 1 base outside the gene matches. The CDR3 is 15 residues long. The germline V gene has CDR1 SGHTA and CDR2 FQGTGA. The CDR3 sequence: CASSLLAGGNNEQFF. The CDR3 DNA is TGTGCCAGCAGCTTACTAGCGGGGGGGAACAATGAGCAGTTCTTC.

V and J are TRBV12-3 or TRBV12-4 and TRBJ2-1; D is possibly TRBD1 (6 bases). The CDR3 is 14 residues long. V was clipped by 3 bases and J by 0 bases, with 6 bases between them. CDR3 loop: CASSLGASYNEQFF. The DNA of the CDR3 is TGTGCCAGCAGTTTGGGGGCCTCCTACAATGAGCAGTTCTTC.

This sequence joins TRBV14 and TRBJ2-1, with D perhaps TRBD1 (5 bases). V was pared by 2 bases and J by 2 bases, with 7 bases between. This CDR3 contains 14 residues. Germline V gene data show CDR1 as SGHDN and CDR2 as FVKESK. CDR3 sequence reads: CASSQQGTYNEQFF. The CDR3 DNA sequence: TGTGCCAGCAGCCAACAGGGCACCTACAATGAGCAGTTCTTC.

V gene TRBV7-2 combines with J gene TRBJ2-1, with TRBD2 as a possible D gene (7 bases). Trimming took 8 bases from V and 2 from J, leaving 22 bases between them. CDR1 is SGHTA and CDR2 is FQGNSA in the germline V gene. The CDR3 extends over 17 amino acids. In DNA form, the CDR3 reads TGTGCCAGCGCCCGGGCGGCGGGGGCCGGGGCCTACAATGAGCAGTTCTTC. Translation: CASARAAGAGAYNEQFF.

J is TRBJ2-7 and V is TRBV6-1; TRBD2 might be the D (5 bases). Trimming took off 2 bases at V and 3 bases at J, with 14 bases between the two ends. This CDR3 comprises 15 residues. The germline CDR1 and CDR2 sequences are MNHNS and SASEGT. Written as DNA, the CDR3 is TGTGCCAGCAGTGAAAACTCCGGACTCCGCTACGAGCAGTACTTC. It specifies CASSENSGLRYEQYF.

The rearrangement uses TRBV4-1 and TRBJ1-1; D unresolved. This CDR3 is 15 amino acids long. The germline V and J ends were trimmed by 1 base and 4 bases, with 13 bases remaining between them. The germline V gene encodes CDR1 MGHRA and CDR2 YSYEKL. The CDR3 loop is CASSQGPGLITEAFF. Written as DNA, the CDR3 is TGCGCCAGCAGCCAAGGGCCCGGACTGATCACTGAAGCTTTCTTT.

The rearrangement links TRBV20-1 to TRBJ2-7; 9 nucleotides agree with TRBD1. Germline CDR1 DFQATT, CDR2 SNEGSKA (reference sequence). The CDR3 consists of 15 residues. Trimming at V came to 0 bases and at J to 7 bases, leaving 10 bases not matched to a gene. For the CDR3, the DNA is TGCAGTGCTAGAGATGCGGGACAGGGAAGTGTAGAGCAGTACTTC. Protein sequence: CSARDAGQGSVEQYF.